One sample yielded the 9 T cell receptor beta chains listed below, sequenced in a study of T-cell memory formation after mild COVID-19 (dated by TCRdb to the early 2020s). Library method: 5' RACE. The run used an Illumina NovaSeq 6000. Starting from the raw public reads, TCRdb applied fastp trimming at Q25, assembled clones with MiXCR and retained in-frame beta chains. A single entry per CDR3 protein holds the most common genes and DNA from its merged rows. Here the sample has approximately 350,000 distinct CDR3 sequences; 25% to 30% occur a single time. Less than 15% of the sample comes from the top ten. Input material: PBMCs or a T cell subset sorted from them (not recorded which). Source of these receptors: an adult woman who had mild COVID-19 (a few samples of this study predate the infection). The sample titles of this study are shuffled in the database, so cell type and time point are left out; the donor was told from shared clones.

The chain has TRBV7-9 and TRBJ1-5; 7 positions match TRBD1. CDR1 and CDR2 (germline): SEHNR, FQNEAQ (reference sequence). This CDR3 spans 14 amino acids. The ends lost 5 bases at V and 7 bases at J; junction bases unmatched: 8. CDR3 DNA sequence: TGTGCCAGCAGCCTAACAGGGGCGGGACAGCCCCAGCATTTT. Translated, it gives CASSLTGAGQPQHF.

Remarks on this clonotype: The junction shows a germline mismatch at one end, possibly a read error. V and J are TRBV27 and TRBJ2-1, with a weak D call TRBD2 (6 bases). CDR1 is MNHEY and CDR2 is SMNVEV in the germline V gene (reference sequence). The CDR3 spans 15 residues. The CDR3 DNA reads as TGTGCCAGCAGAGCGGGCCTCTCCTCCTACAATGAGCAGTTATTC. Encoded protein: CASRAGLSSYNEQLF.

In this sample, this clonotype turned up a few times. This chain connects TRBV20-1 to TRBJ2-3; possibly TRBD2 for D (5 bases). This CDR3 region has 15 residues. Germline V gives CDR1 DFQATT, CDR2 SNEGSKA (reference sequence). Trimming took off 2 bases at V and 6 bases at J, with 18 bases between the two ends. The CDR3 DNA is TGCAGTGCTAGACCGGACTCTCAATTTGGGGATACGCAGTATTTT. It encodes CSARPDSQFGDTQYF.

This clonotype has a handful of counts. The CDR3 is CASSLDRTSGIYNEQFF. CDR3 DNA sequence: TGTGCCAGCAGCTTAGACAGGACTAGCGGGATCTACAATGAGCAGTTCTTC. The V gene is TRBV7-9, the J gene TRBJ2-1; 12 nucleotides align to TRBD2. The CDR3 has 17 residues. The junction had 4 bases not matched to a gene; V was cut back by 1 base and J by 3 bases. Germline V lookup: CDR1 SEHNR, CDR2 FQNEAQ (reference sequence).

This CDR3 is CASSPPVRDRGYNEQFF. In nucleotides, the CDR3 is TGTGCCAGCAGCCCCCCCGTACGGGACAGGGGCTACAATGAGCAGTTCTTC. V usage is TRBV7-9 and J usage is TRBJ2-1; 10 bases match TRBD1. Germline loops: CDR1 SEHNR, CDR2 FQNEAQ (reference sequence). The CDR3 contains 17 residues. V lost 5 bases to trimming and J lost 3 bases; unmatched junction nucleotides: 10.

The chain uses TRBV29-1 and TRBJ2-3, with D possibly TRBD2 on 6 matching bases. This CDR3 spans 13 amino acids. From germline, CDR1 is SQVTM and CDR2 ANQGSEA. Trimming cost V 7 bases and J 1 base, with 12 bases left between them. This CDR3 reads CSGLERGTDTQYF. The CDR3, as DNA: TGCAGCGGGTTAGAGCGGGGCACAGATACGCAGTATTTT.

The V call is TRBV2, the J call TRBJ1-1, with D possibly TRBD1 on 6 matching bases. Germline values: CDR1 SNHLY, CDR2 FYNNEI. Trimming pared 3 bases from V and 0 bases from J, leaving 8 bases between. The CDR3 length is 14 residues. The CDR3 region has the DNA TGTGCCAGCAGTGATGGACAGATGAACACTGAAGCTTTCTTT. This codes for CASSDGQMNTEAFF.

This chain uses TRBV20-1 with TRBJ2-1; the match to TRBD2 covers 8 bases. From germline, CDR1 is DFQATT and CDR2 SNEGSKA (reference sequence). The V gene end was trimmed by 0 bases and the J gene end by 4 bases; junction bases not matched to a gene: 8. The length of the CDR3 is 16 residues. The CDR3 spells CSARDYPGGGYNEQFF. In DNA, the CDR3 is TGCAGTGCTAGAGATTATCCGGGAGGGGGTTACAATGAGCAGTTCTTC.

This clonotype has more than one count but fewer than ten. DNA for the CDR3: TGCGCCAGCAGCCCCGGGACAGCGGATGAAAAACTGTTTTTT. It encodes CASSPGTADEKLFF. The chain joins TRBV5-1 to TRBJ1-4, with TRBD1 matching over 7 bases. Trimming cost V 4 bases and J 6 bases; bases outside gene matches: 6. The CDR3 sequence is 14 residues long. Germline loops: CDR1 SGHRS, CDR2 YFSETQ.